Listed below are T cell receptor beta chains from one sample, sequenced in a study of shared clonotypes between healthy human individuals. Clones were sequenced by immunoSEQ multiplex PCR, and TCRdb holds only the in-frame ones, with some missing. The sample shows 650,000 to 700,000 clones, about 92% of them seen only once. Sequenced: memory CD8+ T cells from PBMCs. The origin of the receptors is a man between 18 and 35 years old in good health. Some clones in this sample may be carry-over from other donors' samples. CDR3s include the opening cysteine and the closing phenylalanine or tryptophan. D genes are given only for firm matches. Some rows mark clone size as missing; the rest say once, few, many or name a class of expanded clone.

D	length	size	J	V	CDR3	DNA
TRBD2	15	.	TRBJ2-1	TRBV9	CASSVRSGSYNEQFF	TGTGCCAGCAGCGTGAGAAGCGGGAGCTACAATGAGCAGTTCTTC
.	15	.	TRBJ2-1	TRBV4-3	CASSSVQGSEGEQFF	TGCGCCAGCAGCTCGGTACAGGGCTCGGAGGGTGAGCAGTTCTTC
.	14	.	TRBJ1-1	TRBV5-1	CASSLGLGGTEAFF	TGCGCCAGCAGCTTAGGCCTGGGAGGAACTGAAGCTTTCTTT
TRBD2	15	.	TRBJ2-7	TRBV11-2	CASSLDRGSSYEQYF	TGTGCCAGCAGCTTAGATCGCGGGAGTTCCTACGAGCAGTACTTC
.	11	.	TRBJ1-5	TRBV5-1	CASRGNQPQHF	TGCGCCAGCAGGGGGAATCAGCCCCAGCATTTT
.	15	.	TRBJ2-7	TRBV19	CASRAGSALVYEQYF	TGTGCCAGTAGGGCGGGGAGCGCCCTGGTCTACGAGCAGTACTTC
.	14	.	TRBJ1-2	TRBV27	CASSLSQGGYGYTF	TGTGCCAGCAGTTTATCTCAGGGCGGCTATGGCTACACCTTC
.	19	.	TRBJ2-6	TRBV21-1	CASSPKKDRVLSGANVLTF	TGTGCCAGCTCCCCTAAGAAGGACAGAGTCCTTTCTGGGGCCAACGTCCTGACTTTC
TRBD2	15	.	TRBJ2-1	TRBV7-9	CASSPGGLSYNEQFF	TGTGCCAGCAGCCCGGGAGGGTTATCCTACAATGAGCAGTTCTTC
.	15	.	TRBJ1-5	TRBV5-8	CASSLGQNSNQPQHF	TGTGCCAGCAGCTTGGGGCAAAATAGCAATCAGCCCCAGCATTTT
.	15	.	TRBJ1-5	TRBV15	CATSRGLEANQPQHF	TGTGCCACCAGCAGGGGGCTCGAGGCAAATCAGCCCCAGCATTTT
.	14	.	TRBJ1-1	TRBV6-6	CASSYLQGNTEAFF	TGTGCCAGCAGTTATCTTCAGGGGAACACTGAAGCTTTCTTT
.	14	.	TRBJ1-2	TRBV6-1	CASSEQGWVYGYTF	TGTGCCAGCAGTGAACAGGGGTGGGTCTATGGCTACACCTTC
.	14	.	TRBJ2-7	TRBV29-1	CSVEEVNGSGEQYF	TGCAGCGTTGAAGAAGTGAACGGATCCGGCGAGCAGTACTTC
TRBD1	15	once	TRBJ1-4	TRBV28	CASSPQGADFEKLFF	TGTGCCAGCAGCCCACAGGGGGCAGATTTTGAAAAACTGTTTTTT
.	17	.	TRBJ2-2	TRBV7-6	CASSLAVEGIPPGELFF	TGTGCCAGCAGCTTAGCTGTAGAGGGAATTCCCCCCGGGGAGCTGTTTTTT
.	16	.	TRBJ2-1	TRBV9	CASSATPGTAFYEQFF	TGTGCCAGCAGCGCGACCCCCGGGACTGCGTTCTATGAGCAGTTCTTC
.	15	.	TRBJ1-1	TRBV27	CASSLSGGGGTEAFF	TGTGCCAGCAGTTTATCGGGGGGTGGGGGCACTGAAGCTTTCTTT
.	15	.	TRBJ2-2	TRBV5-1	CASSLYWQGSGELFF	TGCGCCAGCAGCTTGTACTGGCAGGGGTCAGGGGAGCTGTTTTTT
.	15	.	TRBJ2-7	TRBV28	CASSFGPQHPYEQYF	TGTGCCAGCAGTTTTGGGCCCCAACACCCCTACGAGCAGTACTTC
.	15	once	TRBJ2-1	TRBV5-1	CASSIKRALYNEQFF	TGCGCCAGCAGTATTAAGCGGGCCTTATACAATGAGCAGTTCTTC
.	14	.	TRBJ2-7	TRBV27	CASSLTRGTYEQYF	TGTGCCAGCAGTTTAACCAGGGGAACCTACGAGCAGTACTTC
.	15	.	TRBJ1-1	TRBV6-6	CASSSLQGFDTEAFF	TGTGCCAGCAGTTCACTACAGGGCTTTGACACTGAAGCTTTCTTT
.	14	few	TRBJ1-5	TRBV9	CASSVGGGNQPQHF	TGTGCCAGCAGCGTAGGAGGGGGCAATCAGCCCCAGCATTTT
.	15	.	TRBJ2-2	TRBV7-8	CASSLGREDTGELFF	TGTGCCAGCAGCTTGGGCAGGGAGGACACCGGGGAGCTGTTTTTT
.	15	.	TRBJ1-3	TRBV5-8	CASSLGQNPGNTIYF	TGTGCCAGCAGCTTGGGGCAGAACCCTGGAAACACCATATATTTT
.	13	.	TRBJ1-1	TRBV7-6	CASSSGSGTEAFF	TGTGCCAGCAGCTCAGGTTCGGGGACTGAAGCTTTCTTT
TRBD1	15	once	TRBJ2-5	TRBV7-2	CASSPGTGDQETQYF	TGTGCCAGCAGCCCAGGGACAGGCGATCAAGAGACCCAGTACTTC
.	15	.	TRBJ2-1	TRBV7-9	CASSSRDRSYNEQFF	TGTGCCAGCAGCTCCAGGGACCGTTCCTACAATGAGCAGTTCTTC
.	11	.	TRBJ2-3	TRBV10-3	CAVLRTDTQYF	TGTGCCGTCCTTAGAACAGATACGCAGTATTTT
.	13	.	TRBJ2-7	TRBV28	CASSPGRDNEQYF	TGTGCCAGCAGTCCCGGGCGGGACAACGAGCAGTACTTC
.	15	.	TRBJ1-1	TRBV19	CASSTPKGIYTEAFF	TGTGCCAGTAGTACCCCCAAGGGCATCTACACTGAAGCTTTCTTT
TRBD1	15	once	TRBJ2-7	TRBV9	CASSFGTGSSYEQYF	TGTGCCAGCAGCTTCGGGACAGGGAGCTCCTACGAGCAGTACTTC
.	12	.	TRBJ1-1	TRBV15	CATSSGNTEAFF	TGTGCCACCAGCAGTGGGAACACTGAAGCTTTCTTT
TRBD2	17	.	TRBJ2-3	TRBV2	CASSEIKAGEEGDTQYF	TGTGCCAGCAGTGAGATCAAAGCGGGAGAAGAGGGAGATACGCAGTATTTT
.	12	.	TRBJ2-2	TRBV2	CASSQITGELFF	TGTGCCAGCTCTCAAATTACCGGGGAGCTGTTTTTT
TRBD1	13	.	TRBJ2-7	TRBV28	CASSPGQTYEQYF	TGTGCCAGCTCACCGGGACAGACCTACGAGCAGTACTTC
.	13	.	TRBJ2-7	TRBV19	CASSTGPGYEQYF	TGTGCCAGTAGTACAGGTCCGGGATACGAGCAGTACTTC
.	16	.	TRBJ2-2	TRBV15	CATSRDQSTNTGELFF	TGTGCCACCAGCAGAGATCAGTCAACTAACACCGGGGAGCTGTTTTTT
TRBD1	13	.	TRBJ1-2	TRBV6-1	CASVDRGSWGYTF	TGTGCCAGCGTTGACAGGGGTTCGTGGGGCTACACCTTC
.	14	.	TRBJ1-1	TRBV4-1	CASSLLRSNTEAFF	TGCGCCAGCAGCCTCCTCCGATCGAACACTGAAGCTTTCTTT
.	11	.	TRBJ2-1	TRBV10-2	CASSDSLEQFF	TGCGCCAGCAGTGATAGCCTAGAGCAGTTCTTC
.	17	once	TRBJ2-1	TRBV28	CASSLLTRGMRYNEQFF	TGTGCCAGCAGTTTATTAACGAGGGGGATGCGTTACAATGAGCAGTTCTTC
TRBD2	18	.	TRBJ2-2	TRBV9	CASSSRTSGTANTGELFF	TGTGCCAGCAGCTCCCGGACTAGCGGGACTGCGAACACCGGGGAGCTGTTTTTT
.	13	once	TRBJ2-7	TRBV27	CASSPDRYYEQYF	TGTGCCAGCAGCCCTGACAGATACTACGAGCAGTACTTC
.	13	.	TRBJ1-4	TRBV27	CASSLNSGEKLFF	TGTGCCAGCAGTTTGAACAGCGGCGAAAAACTGTTTTTT
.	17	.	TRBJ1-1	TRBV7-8	CASSLVEGLLGSTEAFF	TGTGCCAGCAGCTTAGTTGAGGGTTTGCTAGGGTCCACTGAAGCTTTCTTT
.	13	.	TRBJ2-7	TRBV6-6	CASSYGETYEQYF	TGTGCCAGCAGTTACGGCGAGACCTACGAGCAGTACTTC
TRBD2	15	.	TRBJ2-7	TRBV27	CASSPSGINTYEQYF	TGTGCCAGCAGCCCCAGCGGGATTAATACCTACGAGCAGTACTTC
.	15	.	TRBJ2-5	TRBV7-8	CASSLVGASGETQYF	TGTGCCAGCAGCTTAGTGGGGGCGAGTGGGGAGACCCAGTACTTC
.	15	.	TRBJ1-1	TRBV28	CASSLVRTLRTEAFF	TGTGCCAGCAGTCTGGTGAGGACTCTGAGGACTGAAGCTTTCTTT
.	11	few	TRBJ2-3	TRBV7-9	CASSSSMAPYF	TGTGCCAGCAGCTCGTCAATGGCGCCGTATTTT
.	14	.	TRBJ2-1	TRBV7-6	CASSHLSLGNEQFF	TGTGCCAGCAGCCACCTATCTCTCGGGAATGAGCAGTTCTTC
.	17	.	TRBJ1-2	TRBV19	CASSSRTDGERNYGYTF	TGTGCCAGTAGTTCACGCACGGACGGGGAGAGAAACTATGGCTACACCTTC
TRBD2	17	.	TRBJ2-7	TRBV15	CATSETHGGLGRLKQYF	TGTGCCACCAGCGAAACCCACGGGGGACTAGGGAGGTTGAAGCAGTACTTC
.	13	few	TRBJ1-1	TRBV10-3	CAISGTVNTEAFF	TGTGCCATCAGTGGGACAGTAAACACTGAAGCTTTCTTT